The next 20 T cell receptor beta chains were all read from a single sample in a study of cytomegalovirus exposure and HLA in healthy donors. Amplification used 60 Vbeta primers and 13 Jbeta primers. Profiled with immunoSEQ multiplex PCR; TCRdb holds only in-frame clones, not every one. The repertoire holds over 75,000 clones, with roughly 80% as singletons. The sequenced material came from PBMCs. The source is a man aged 50-59 years in good health and CMV-seropositive.

The chain couples TRBV7-8 to TRBJ2-7; D is uncertain. The CDR3 loop spans 14 amino acids. Trimming removed 5 bases at V and 7 bases at J, with 18 bases between. CDR1 is SGHVS and CDR2 is FQNEAQ in the germline V gene. CDR3 nucleotides: TGTGCCAGCAGCCAAGCCTTAACGCCGGGTGAGCAGTACTTC. It specifies CASSQALTPGEQYF.

The V call is TRBV30, the J call TRBJ1-1; D perhaps matches TRBD1 (5 bases). The CDR3 runs 13 residues. Trimming cost V 2 bases and J 4 bases, with 11 bases left between them. CDR1 and CDR2 from the germline V gene are GTSNPN and SVGIG (reference sequence). CDR3 bases: TGTGCCTGGAGTTACGAAAGGGGCACTGAAGCTTTCTTT. Encoded protein: CAWSYERGTEAFF.

The chain couples TRBV28 to TRBJ2-5, with 10 bases fitting TRBD1. The CDR3 is 16 amino acids. Trimming cost V 5 bases and J 4 bases; bases outside gene matches: 10. The germline CDR1 and CDR2 sequences are MDHEN and SYDVKM. CDR3 residues: CASSSPRTGGGETQYF. The CDR3 bases are TGTGCCAGCAGTAGCCCGCGGACAGGGGGAGGAGAGACCCAGTACTTC. The full variable domain, completed using reference TRBV28 and TRBJ2-5, is DVKVTQSSRYLVKRTGEKVFLECVQDMDHENMFWYRQDPGLGLRLIYFSYDVKMKEKGDIPEGYSVSREKKERFSLILESASTNQTSMYLCASSSPRTGGGETQYFGPGTRLLVL.

The J gene is TRBJ1-4, the V gene TRBV6-6; D not resolved. The V end was cut by 3 bases, the J end by 8 bases, with 13 bases between. The CDR3 extends over 14 amino acids. Germline CDR1 and CDR2: MNHNY and SVGAGI (reference sequence). As DNA, the CDR3 is TGTGCCAGCAGTTATAGAGTAACGGGGGAAAAACTGTTTTTT. Translating gives CASSYRVTGEKLFF.

This clone was detected only a few times. The V gene is TRBV6-5, the J gene TRBJ2-1; 7 bases fit TRBD1. The V and J ends lost 4 bases and 6 bases, in that order; junction bases with no gene match: 3. Germline V gene lookup returns CDR1 MNHEY and CDR2 SVGAGI. There are 13 residues in the CDR3. The CDR3 DNA sequence: TGTGCCAGCAGTTTAACAGGGGCCAATGAGCAGTTCTTC. Its protein is CASSLTGANEQFF.

Only a few counts were recorded for this clone. The J gene is TRBJ2-5, the V gene TRBV7-2, with 11 bases aligning to TRBD1. V lost 1 base to trimming and J lost 8 bases; unmatched junction nucleotides: 0. This CDR3 is built from 13 residues. Germline loops: CDR1 SGHTA, CDR2 FQGNSA. For the CDR3, the DNA is TGTGCCAGCAGCTTAGGGACAGGGGGCACCCAGTACTTC. This sequence encodes CASSLGTGGTQYF.

V and J are TRBV5-1 and TRBJ1-3, with D uncertain. The germline V gene encodes CDR1 SGHRS and CDR2 YFSETQ. V gave up 0 bases and J gave up 0 bases, with 13 bases separating them. The CDR3 is 17 amino acids. The CDR3: CASSLDPPGGSGNTIYF. The CDR3 nucleotides are TGCGCCAGCAGCTTGGACCCACCCGGAGGCTCTGGAAACACCATATATTTT.

The chain employs TRBV14 and TRBJ1-1; no clear D gene. The V and J ends lost 1 base and 2 bases respectively, with 8 bases between them. The CDR3 loop spans 14 amino acids. From germline, CDR1 is SGHDN and CDR2 FVKESK. The CDR3 region has the DNA TGTGCCAGCAGCCAAGTGAGGAGTAACACTGAAGCTTTCTTT. Encoded protein: CASSQVRSNTEAFF.

This chain uses TRBV5-1 with TRBJ2-5, with a tentative D call TRBD2 (5 bases). The CDR3 spans 13 residues. Trimming took off 6 bases at V and 7 bases at J, with 16 bases between the two ends. The germline CDR1 and CDR2 sequences are SGHRS and YFSETQ. The CDR3 nucleotides read TGCGCCAGCACCCGGGCCGGGGAAGGGACCCAGTACTTC. This translates into CASTRAGEGTQYF. The variable domain in full, completed from reference TRBV5-1 and TRBJ2-5, reads KAGVTQTPRYLIKTRGQQVTLSCSPISGHRSVSWYQQTPGQGLQFLFEYFSETQRNKGNFPGRFSGRQFSNSRSEMNVSTLELGDSALYLCASTRAGEGTQYFGPGTRLLVL.

CDR3 in DNA: TGTGCCTGGAGTCGCCTAAACACTGAAGCTTTCTTT. Translated: CAWSRLNTEAFF. The chain employs TRBV30 and TRBJ1-1, with D uncertain. Germline V gene data show CDR1 as GTSNPN and CDR2 as SVGIG (reference sequence). Trimming removed 2 bases at V and 2 bases at J, with 6 bases between. This CDR3 contains 12 residues. The full variable domain, rest sourced from reference TRBV30 and TRBJ1-1, is SQTIHQWPATLVQPVGSPLSLECTVEGTSNPNLYWYRQAAGRGLQLLFYSVGIGQISSEVPQNLSASRPQDRQFILSSKKLLLSDSGFYLCAWSRLNTEAFFGQGTRLTVV.

The V gene is TRBV30, the J gene TRBJ2-7, with TRBD1 identical over 7 bases. The CDR3 is 14 amino acids. Germline CDR1 GTSNPN, CDR2 SVGIG (reference sequence). V lost 3 bases to trimming and J lost 2 bases; unmatched junction nucleotides: 7. CDR3 nucleotide sequence: TGTGCCTGGAGAGATGGGACAGTGACCTACGAGCAGTACTTC. This translates into CAWRDGTVTYEQYF.

The genes are TRBV5-1 and TRBJ1-2, with TRBD1 identical over 10 bases. The CDR3 has 17 residues. The trim removed 4 bases at V and 5 bases at J, leaving 14 bases unmatched. The germline V gene encodes CDR1 SGHRS and CDR2 YFSETQ. The CDR3 loop reads CASSQGTRDRGEYGYTF. DNA for the CDR3: TGCGCCAGCAGCCAGGGTACCCGGGACAGGGGAGAGTATGGCTACACCTTC.

The chain recombines TRBV5-5 with TRBJ1-1; D is undetermined. The CDR3 is made up of 14 amino acids. CDR1 and CDR2 (germline): SGHKS, YYEKEE (reference sequence). The V end was cut by 0 bases, the J end by 0 bases, with 6 bases between. DNA of the CDR3: TGTGCCAGCAGCTTGGGAGGCATGAACACTGAAGCTTTCTTT. Protein sequence: CASSLGGMNTEAFF.

This clone was counted between two and nine times. This sequence joins TRBV28 and TRBJ2-2, with 7 bases lining up with TRBD1. The CDR3 extends over 15 amino acids. V gave up 3 bases and J gave up 4 bases; unmatched junction bases: 5. The V gene's germline CDR1 is MDHEN and CDR2 SYDVKM. CDR3 amino acids: CASSFGTDLTGELFF. CDR3 nucleotide sequence: TGTGCCAGCAGTTTCGGGACAGACCTCACCGGGGAGCTGTTTTTT.

The chain combines TRBV19 with TRBJ1-2, with no clear D. Germline V CDR1 and CDR2: LNHDA, SQIVND (reference sequence). V was shortened by 7 bases and J by 5 bases, with 8 bases between the two germline ends. The CDR3 length is 11 residues. CDR3: CASTQYYGYTF. Written as DNA, the CDR3 is TGTGCCAGTACACAGTATTATGGCTACACCTTC.

The CDR3 spells CASRYTSGNTIYF. The CDR3 nucleotides are TGTGCCAGCAGATATACATCTGGAAACACCATATATTTT. The rearrangement links TRBV6-5 to TRBJ1-3, with no clear D. From germline, CDR1 is MNHEY and CDR2 SVGAGI. The CDR3 contains 13 residues. V lost 6 bases, J lost 1 base, and 7 bases lay in between.

This clone has only a few counts. The chain's CDR3 is CAWSVGARPEAFF. CDR3 nucleotide sequence: TGTGCCTGGAGTGTGGGGGCCCGGCCTGAAGCTTTCTTT. The chain employs TRBV30 and TRBJ1-1; a weak D match, TRBD1 (6 bases). This CDR3 spans 13 amino acids. From germline, CDR1 is GTSNPN and CDR2 SVGIG (reference sequence). The V end was cut by 0 bases, the J end by 6 bases, with 11 bases between.

The gene calls are TRBV7-2 and TRBJ2-1, with a weak D call TRBD1 (5 bases). Deletions cut 1 base from V and 6 bases from J, with 7 bases between. The CDR3 runs to 13 residues. Germline loops: CDR1 SGHTA, CDR2 FQGNSA. CDR3 DNA sequence: TGTGCCAGCAGCTTAGGACAGCCCAATGAGCAGTTCTTC. Its translation is CASSLGQPNEQFF.

The CDR3 here is CASSVGGQGFVGNTIYF. The CDR3 DNA reads as TGTGCCAGCAGCGTAGGGGGACAGGGGTTTGTCGGAAACACCATATATTTT. The gene calls are TRBV9 and TRBJ1-3; 10 positions match TRBD1. Germline CDR1 reads SGDLS; CDR2 reads YYNGEE. V gave up 0 bases and J gave up 4 bases; unmatched junction bases: 7. CDR3 length: 17 residues.

There are a few counts of this clone. The chain couples TRBV5-6 to TRBJ2-5; TRBD1 matches at 12 bases. The CDR3 loop spans 15 amino acids. Germline CDR1 and CDR2: SGHDT and YYEEEE. Trimming removed 4 bases from V and 4 bases from J; junction bases left unmatched: 5. The CDR3 coding sequence is TGTGCCAGCAGCCTAGGGGACAGGGGGCGAGAGACCCAGTACTTC. This gives the protein CASSLGDRGRETQYF.